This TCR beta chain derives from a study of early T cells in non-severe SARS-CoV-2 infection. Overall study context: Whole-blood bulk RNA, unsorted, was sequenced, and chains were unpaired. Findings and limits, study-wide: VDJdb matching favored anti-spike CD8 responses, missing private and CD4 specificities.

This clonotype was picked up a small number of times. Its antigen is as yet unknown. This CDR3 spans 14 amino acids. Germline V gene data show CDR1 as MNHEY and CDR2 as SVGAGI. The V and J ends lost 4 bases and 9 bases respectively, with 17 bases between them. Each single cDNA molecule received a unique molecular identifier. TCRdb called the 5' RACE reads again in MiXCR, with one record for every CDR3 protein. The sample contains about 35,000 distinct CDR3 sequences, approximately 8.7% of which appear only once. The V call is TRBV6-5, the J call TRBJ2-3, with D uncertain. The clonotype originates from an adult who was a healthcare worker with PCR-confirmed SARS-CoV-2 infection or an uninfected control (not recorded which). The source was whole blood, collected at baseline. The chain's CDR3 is CASSSSKPRGTQYF. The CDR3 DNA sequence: TGTGCCAGCAGTTCCTCTAAACCAAGAGGAACGCAGTATTTT.